Listed here are 29 T cell receptor beta chains from one sample, sequenced in a study of blood T cell repertoires in COVID-19 (TCRdb year 2020). Library method: the immunoSEQ multiplex PCR assay. The table was pulled from immuneACCESS by TCRdb, which kept in-frame rearrangements only. Such tables lose some clones; where checked, under half of the loss comes from unresolved V genes, and the rest has no known cause. The sample records 200,000 to 300,000 clones, roughly 88% of which are singletons. Over 1% of the sample is taken by the ten largest. The source material was PBMCs or T cells enriched from blood (not recorded which). These TCRs come from a woman between 40 and 55 years old with acute COVID-19.

The rearrangement links TRBV11-3 to TRBJ2-1; D is perhaps TRBD1 (5 bases). Germline V gene lookup returns CDR1 SGHNT and CDR2 YENEEA. Deletions cut 0 bases from V and 3 bases from J, with 9 bases between. The CDR3 is made up of 15 amino acids. CDR3 nucleotides: TGTGCCAGCAGCTTAGACAGGGTAGGCTACAATGAGCAGTTCTTC. It yields the protein CASSLDRVGYNEQFF.

The chain uses TRBV10-3 and TRBJ2-1; 9 bases are shared with TRBD2. Per the germline V gene, CDR1 is ENHRY and CDR2 is SYGVKD. J gave up 9 bases and V 8 bases, and 8 bases lay outside the gene matches. CDR3 size: 13 residues. The DNA of the CDR3 is TGTGCCATCGGCGCGGGAGGGCCAGGTGAGCAGTTCTTC. This encodes CAIGAGGPGEQFF.

The rearrangement joins TRBV4-3 to TRBJ1-2; D possibly corresponds to TRBD1 (5 bases). CDR3 length: 14 amino acids. The ends were cut back, 0 bases at V and 4 bases at J, with 9 bases in the middle. Germline V gives CDR1 LGHNA, CDR2 YSLEER. In DNA form, the CDR3 reads TGCGCCAGCAGCCAAGACCCGACAGTCTATGGCTACACCTTC. Translating gives CASSQDPTVYGYTF.

The V call is TRBV5-4, the J call TRBJ2-1; tentatively, D is TRBD2 (6 bases). Trimming left V 2 bases short and J 7 bases short, with 16 bases between. Germline-derived CDR1 and CDR2 are SGHNT and YYREEE (reference sequence). CDR3 length equals 15 residues. The CDR3 region is CASSLSGWSQNEQFF. The CDR3 DNA follows: TGTGCCAGCAGCTTAAGCGGGTGGTCGCAGAATGAGCAGTTCTTC.

The chain joins TRBV19 to TRBJ1-1, with a possible D match to TRBD1 (6 bases). Trimming took 3 bases from V and 3 from J, leaving 14 bases between them. This CDR3 contains 15 residues. The germline V gene has CDR1 LNHDA and CDR2 SQIVND (reference sequence). The CDR3: CASSIRTAIYTEAFF. The CDR3, as DNA: TGTGCCAGTAGTATTCGGACAGCGATTTACACTGAAGCTTTCTTT. Variable domain in full (rest from reference TRBV19 and TRBJ1-1): DGGITQSPKYLFRKEGQNVTLSCEQNLNHDAMYWYRQDPGQGLRLIYYSQIVNDFQKGDIAEGYSVSREKKESFPLTVTSAQKNPTAFYLCASSIRTAIYTEAFFGQGTRLTVV.

The V gene is TRBV11-1, the J gene TRBJ2-3, with D unclear. The germline V and J ends were trimmed by 6 bases and 1 base, with 14 bases remaining between them. Germline-derived CDR1 and CDR2 are SGHAT and FQDESV (reference sequence). The CDR3 loop spans 15 amino acids. CDR3 nucleotide sequence: TGTGCCAGCAGTTCCGAGTTAGTCGGCACAGATACGCAGTATTTT. Its protein is CASSSELVGTDTQYF.

V gene TRBV10-1 combines with J gene TRBJ2-2, with D possibly TRBD1 on 5 matching bases. CDR1 WNHNN and CDR2 SYGVQD come from the germline V gene (reference sequence). V was shortened by 2 bases and J by 2 bases, with 12 bases between the two germline ends. The CDR3 runs to 16 residues. Written as DNA, the CDR3 is TGCGCCAGCAGTGAGGCCGTGACAGTAAACACCGGGGAGCTGTTTTTT. It is translated as CASSEAVTVNTGELFF.

The chain employs TRBV27 and TRBJ1-4; no reliable D call. The CDR3 has 16 residues. Trimming stripped 3 bases from V and 2 bases from J, with 13 bases between. Germline lookup yields CDR1 MNHEY and CDR2 SMNVEV (reference sequence). The DNA for the CDR3 is TGTGCCAGCAGTTTGGCCTCGGGTATTACTAATGAAAAACTGTTTTTT. This gives the protein CASSLASGITNEKLFF.

This chain joins TRBV28 and TRBJ2-3; tentatively, D is TRBD2 (6 bases). The ends were cut back, 6 bases at V and 2 bases at J, with 12 bases in the middle. The CDR3 is 14 amino acids. Germline lookup yields CDR1 MDHEN and CDR2 SYDVKM. CDR3 nucleotide sequence: TGTGCCAGCAGGCCAGGCGGGACCACAGATACGCAGTATTTT. It codes for CASRPGGTTDTQYF.

The V gene is TRBV28, the J gene TRBJ2-2, with D possibly TRBD2 on 6 matching bases. The CDR3 is 16 residues long. The germline V gene has CDR1 MDHEN and CDR2 SYDVKM. Deletions cut 5 bases from V and 0 bases from J, with 13 bases between. The chain's CDR3 is CASSRWGTANTGELFF. In nucleotides, the CDR3 is TGTGCCAGCAGTCGCTGGGGGACTGCGAACACCGGGGAGCTGTTTTTT. Combining the CDR3 with reference TRBV28 and TRBJ2-2 gives the whole variable domain DVKVTQSSRYLVKRTGEKVFLECVQDMDHENMFWYRQDPGLGLRLIYFSYDVKMKEKGDIPEGYSVSREKKERFSLILESASTNQTSMYLCASSRWGTANTGELFFGEGSRLTVL.

The V and J genes are TRBV7-9 and TRBJ2-2, with D perhaps TRBD2 (5 bases). Germline V gene data show CDR1 as SEHNR and CDR2 as FQNEAQ (reference sequence). V lost 6 bases and J 3 bases, leaving 14 bases between the germline ends. The length of the CDR3 is 15 residues. CDR3 amino acids: CASRRARGYTGELFF. For the CDR3, the DNA is TGTGCCAGCAGACGGGCACGGGGTTACACCGGGGAGCTGTTTTTT.

This clone was seen just once. The chain combines TRBV2 with TRBJ2-1; 8 bases are a match to TRBD1. Germline V gene data show CDR1 as SNHLY and CDR2 as FYNNEI. The trim removed 6 bases at V and 6 bases at J, leaving 7 bases unmatched. CDR3 length: 14 residues. The CDR3 reads CASRGRQGINEQFF. CDR3 in DNA: TGTGCCAGCAGGGGGCGACAGGGGATCAATGAGCAGTTCTTC.

This chain uses TRBV5-4 with TRBJ1-1; D is unresolved. The length of the CDR3 is 14 residues. Germline-derived CDR1 and CDR2 are SGHNT and YYREEE (reference sequence). Trimming removed 2 bases at V and 0 bases at J, with 8 bases between. The CDR3 DNA reads as TGTGCCAGCAGCTTTGATACAGTGAACACTGAAGCTTTCTTT. It yields the protein CASSFDTVNTEAFF.

This chain connects TRBV18 to TRBJ2-6; D may be TRBD1 (6 bases). Germline loops: CDR1 KGHSH, CDR2 LQKENI. Trimming pared 2 bases from V and 0 bases from J, leaving 14 bases between. The CDR3 covers 18 residues. CDR3 sequence: CASSPGQPPYSGANVLTF. CDR3 nucleotide sequence: TGTGCCAGCTCACCAGGACAGCCACCTTACTCTGGGGCCAACGTCCTGACTTTC.

The V and J genes are TRBV19 and TRBJ1-5; TRBD1 might be the D (6 bases). CDR3 length: 16 residues. Deletions cut 2 bases from V and 2 bases from J, with 13 bases between. Germline V lookup: CDR1 LNHDA, CDR2 SQIVND (reference sequence). CDR3 protein: CASSIQGYLGNQPQHF. In DNA form, the CDR3 reads TGTGCCAGTAGTATACAGGGGTATTTGGGCAATCAGCCCCAGCATTTT.

The chain couples TRBV6-1 to TRBJ1-3; the D gene is possibly TRBD1 (6 bases). This CDR3 region has 16 residues. The V end lost 0 bases, the J end lost 0 bases, and 9 bases lay between the germline ends. CDR1 and CDR2 (germline): MNHNS, SASEGT. The chain's CDR3 is CASSEARQVSGNTIYF. The CDR3 region has the DNA TGTGCCAGCAGTGAAGCTCGACAGGTCTCTGGAAACACCATATATTTT.

In the case of this clone: Other nucleotide sequences from this sample produce the same CDR3. V gene TRBV5-1 combines with J gene TRBJ1-4; D gene ambiguous. V lost 0 bases, J lost 4 bases, and 4 bases lay in between. CDR1 is SGHRS and CDR2 is YFSETQ in the germline V gene. The CDR3 extends over 13 amino acids. The CDR3 is CASSLGLNEKLFF. As DNA, the CDR3 is TGCGCCAGCAGCTTGGGACTTAATGAAAAACTGTTTTTT.

The rearrangement links TRBV5-6 to TRBJ2-1; 8 nucleotides align to TRBD2. Germline loops: CDR1 SGHDT, CDR2 YYEEEE. The CDR3 loop spans 15 amino acids. V gave up 3 bases and J gave up 8 bases; unmatched junction bases: 10. The CDR3 reads CASSSFSGRTDEQFF. CDR3 DNA: TGTGCCAGCAGCTCCTTCAGCGGGAGAACCGATGAGCAGTTCTTC.

The rearrangement joins TRBV5-1 to TRBJ2-2; D may be TRBD2 (6 bases). CDR3 size: 16 residues. Looked up from germline, CDR1 is SGHRS and CDR2 is YFSETQ. The V end was cut by 0 bases, the J end by 3 bases, with 12 bases between. The CDR3 loop reads CASSLGMTGDTGELFF. The CDR3, as DNA: TGCGCCAGCAGCTTGGGAATGACGGGAGACACCGGGGAGCTGTTTTTT.

This rearrangement joins TRBV4-3 to TRBJ1-1, with TRBD1 as a possible D gene (5 bases). V was cut by 4 bases and J by 4 bases, with 16 bases left in between. The CDR3 length is 15 residues. The germline V gene encodes CDR1 LGHNA and CDR2 YSLEER. CDR3 sequence reads: CASSRRGDGSTEAFF. The CDR3 bases are TGCGCCAGCAGCCGGAGGGGAGACGGGAGCACTGAAGCTTTCTTT.

This chain connects TRBV5-1 to TRBJ2-3, with 10 bases that match TRBD1. The CDR3 loop spans 17 amino acids. The V gene's germline CDR1 is SGHRS and CDR2 YFSETQ. V shed 3 bases and J 5 bases; nucleotides not matched to a gene: 12. CDR3 nucleotide sequence: TGCGCCAGCAGCTACATGACCTCCGGGACAGGGGAAGATACGCAGTATTTT. It encodes CASSYMTSGTGEDTQYF.

The table lists this clone with a few counts. The chain recombines TRBV5-6 with TRBJ1-4; possible D gene TRBD1, 6 bases. CDR1 SGHDT and CDR2 YYEEEE come from the germline V gene. CDR3 size: 18 residues. Trimming removed 4 bases at V and 2 bases at J, with 21 bases between. CDR3 sequence: CASSEERQGSVTNEKLFF. CDR3 sequence (DNA): TGTGCCAGCAGCGAAGAGCGGCAGGGGAGTGTCACTAATGAAAAACTGTTTTTT.

The J gene is TRBJ2-1, the V gene TRBV5-1; no firm D call. Germline V gene sequence: CDR1 SGHRS, CDR2 YFSETQ. Trimming pared 4 bases from V and 10 bases from J, leaving 24 bases between. The CDR3 has 16 residues. The chain's CDR3 is CASSPGNYASEPEQFF. In DNA, the CDR3 is TGCGCCAGCAGCCCTGGTAACTACGCTTCAGAACCAGAGCAGTTCTTC.

The chain links TRBV7-9 to TRBJ1-3, with 10 nucleotides matching TRBD1. This CDR3 comprises 14 residues. V was pared by 6 bases and J by 8 bases, with 7 bases of the junction left unmatched. Germline loops: CDR1 SEHNR, CDR2 FQNEAQ (reference sequence). The CDR3 region is CASRPGTGAYTIYF. The CDR3, as DNA: TGTGCCAGCAGGCCCGGGACAGGGGCATACACCATATATTTT.

The chain has TRBV5-6 and TRBJ1-5; TRBD1 aligns across 7 bases. The trim removed 1 base at V and 2 bases at J, leaving 9 bases unmatched. The CDR3 extends over 17 amino acids. CDR1 and CDR2 (germline): SGHDT, YYEEEE. The CDR3 region has the DNA TGTGCCAGCAGCTTGTTTGCAGGGGGGTCGGGCAATCAGCCCCAGCATTTT. It specifies CASSLFAGGSGNQPQHF.

CDR3 protein: CASSPFEQGNGEKLFF. CDR3 coding DNA: TGTGCCAGCAGTCCCTTCGAACAGGGTAACGGTGAAAAACTGTTTTTT. The chain couples TRBV27 to TRBJ1-4, with a tentative D call TRBD1 (6 bases). The germline gives CDR1 MNHEY, CDR2 SMNVEV (reference sequence). This CDR3 contains 16 residues. V was cut by 5 bases and J by 7 bases, with 20 bases left in between.

The J gene is TRBJ2-7, the V gene TRBV7-9, with 7 bases that match TRBD2. The V and J ends lost 5 bases and 2 bases, in that order; junction bases with no gene match: 9. Germline CDR1 is SEHNR and CDR2 is FQNEAQ (reference sequence). This CDR3 has 15 amino acids. The CDR3 DNA reads as TGTGCCAGCAGCCCGAGAGCTAGCGGTACCTACGAGCAGTACTTC. It specifies CASSPRASGTYEQYF. Full variable domain (missing parts from reference TRBV7-9 and TRBJ2-7): DTGVSQNPRHKITKRGQNVTFRCDPISEHNRLYWYRQTLGQGPEFLTYFQNEAQLEKSRLLSDRFSAERPKGSFSTLEIQRTEQGDSAMYLCASSPRASGTYEQYFGPGTRLTVT.

This clone was detected once. This sequence joins TRBV3-1 (or the pseudogene TRBV3-2) and TRBJ2-7, with 9 bases fitting TRBD2. Losses at the gene ends were 3 bases for V and 6 bases for J; bases not matched to a gene: 12. This CDR3 is 16 amino acids long. Germline CDR1 and CDR2: LGHDT and YNNKEL (reference sequence). The CDR3 region is CASSHPTRSGRLEQYF. DNA of the CDR3: TGTGCCAGCAGCCATCCGACCCGTAGCGGGAGACTCGAGCAGTACTTC.

J is TRBJ2-1 and V is TRBV7-9, with a weak D call TRBD2 (6 bases). V lost 5 bases and J lost 4, with 9 bases in between. The CDR3 totals 13 residues. Germline assignment: CDR1 SEHNR and CDR2 FQNEAQ (reference sequence). The CDR3 DNA sequence: TGTGCCAGCAGCCTGGGACTTTACAATGAGCAGTTCTTC. It codes for CASSLGLYNEQFF.